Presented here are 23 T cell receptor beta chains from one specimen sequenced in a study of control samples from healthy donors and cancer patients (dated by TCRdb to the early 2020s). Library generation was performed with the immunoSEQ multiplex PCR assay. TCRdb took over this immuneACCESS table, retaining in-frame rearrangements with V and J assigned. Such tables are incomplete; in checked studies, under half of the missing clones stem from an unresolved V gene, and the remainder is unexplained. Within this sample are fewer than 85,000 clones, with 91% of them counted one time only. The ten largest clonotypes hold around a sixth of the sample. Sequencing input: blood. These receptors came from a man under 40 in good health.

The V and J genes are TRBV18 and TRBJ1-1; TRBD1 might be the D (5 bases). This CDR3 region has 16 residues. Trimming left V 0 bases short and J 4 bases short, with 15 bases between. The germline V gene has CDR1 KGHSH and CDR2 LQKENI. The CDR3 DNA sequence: TGTGCCAGCTCACCACCTTCCGGGACTCAGGGCACTGAAGCTTTCTTT. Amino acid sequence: CASSPPSGTQGTEAFF.

The CDR3 protein is CASSATSGRPDTQYF. CDR3 in DNA: TGCGCCAGCAGCGCGACTAGCGGGAGACCAGATACGCAGTATTTT. This chain uses TRBV5-1 with TRBJ2-3; 12 nucleotides line up with TRBD2. CDR1 SGHRS and CDR2 YFSETQ come from the germline V gene. After removal of 4 bases from V and 4 bases from J, the junction contained 4 bases not matched to a gene. This CDR3 spans 15 amino acids.

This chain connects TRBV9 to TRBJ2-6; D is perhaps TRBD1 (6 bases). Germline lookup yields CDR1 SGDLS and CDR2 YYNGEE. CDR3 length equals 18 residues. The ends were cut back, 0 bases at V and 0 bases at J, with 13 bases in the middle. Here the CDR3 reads CASSVAGDASSGANVLTF. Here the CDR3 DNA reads TGTGCCAGCAGCGTAGCAGGGGACGCGAGCTCTGGGGCCAACGTCCTGACTTTC. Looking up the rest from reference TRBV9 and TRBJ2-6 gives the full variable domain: DSGVTQTPKHLITATGQRVTLRCSPRSGDLSVYWYQQSLDQGLQFLIQYYNGEERAKGNILERFSAQQFPDLHSELNLSSLELGDSALYFCASSVAGDASSGANVLTFGAGSRLTVL.

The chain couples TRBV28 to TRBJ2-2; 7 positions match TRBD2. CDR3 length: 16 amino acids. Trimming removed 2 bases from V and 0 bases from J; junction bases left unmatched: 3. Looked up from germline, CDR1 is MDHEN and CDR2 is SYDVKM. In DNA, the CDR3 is TGTGCCAGCAGTTTAGCGGCGGGAGCGAACACCGGGGAGCTGTTTTTT. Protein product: CASSLAAGANTGELFF.

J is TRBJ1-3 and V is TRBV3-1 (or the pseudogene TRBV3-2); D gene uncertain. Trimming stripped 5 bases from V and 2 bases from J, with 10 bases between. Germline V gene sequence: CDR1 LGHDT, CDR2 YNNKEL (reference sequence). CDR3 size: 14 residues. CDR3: CASSFMGAGNTIYF. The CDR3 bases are TGTGCCAGCAGCTTCATGGGAGCTGGAAACACCATATATTTT.

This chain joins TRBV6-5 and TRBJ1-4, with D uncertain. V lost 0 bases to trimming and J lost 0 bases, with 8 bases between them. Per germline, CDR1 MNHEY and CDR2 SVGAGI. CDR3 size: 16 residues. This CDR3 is CASSYSSTATNEKLFF. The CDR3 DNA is TGTGCCAGCAGTTACTCGTCAACTGCAACTAATGAAAAACTGTTTTTT.

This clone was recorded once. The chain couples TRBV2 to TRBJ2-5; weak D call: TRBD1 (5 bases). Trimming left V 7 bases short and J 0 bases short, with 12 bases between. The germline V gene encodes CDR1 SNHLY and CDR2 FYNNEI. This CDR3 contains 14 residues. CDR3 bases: TGTGCCAGCATCTCACAGGTTTACCAAGAGACCCAGTACTTC. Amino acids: CASISQVYQETQYF.

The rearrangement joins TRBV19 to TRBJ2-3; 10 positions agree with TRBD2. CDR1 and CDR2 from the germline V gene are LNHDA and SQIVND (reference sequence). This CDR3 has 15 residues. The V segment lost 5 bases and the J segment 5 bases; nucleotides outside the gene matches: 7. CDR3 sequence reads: CASSLASGRGDTQYF. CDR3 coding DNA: TGTGCCAGTAGTTTGGCTAGCGGGAGAGGAGATACGCAGTATTTT.

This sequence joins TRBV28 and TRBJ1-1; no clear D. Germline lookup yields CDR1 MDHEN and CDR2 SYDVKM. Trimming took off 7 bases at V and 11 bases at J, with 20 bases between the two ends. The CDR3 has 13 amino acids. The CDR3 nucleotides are TGTGCCAGCACCCTTCAGTTCCGGGCGGGGGCTTTCTTT. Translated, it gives CASTLQFRAGAFF.

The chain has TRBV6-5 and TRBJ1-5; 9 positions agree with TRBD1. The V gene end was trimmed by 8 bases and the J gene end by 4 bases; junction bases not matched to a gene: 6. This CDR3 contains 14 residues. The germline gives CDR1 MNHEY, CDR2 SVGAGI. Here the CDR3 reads CASLGQGLNQPQHF. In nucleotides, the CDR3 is TGTGCCAGCCTGGGACAGGGACTTAATCAGCCCCAGCATTTT.

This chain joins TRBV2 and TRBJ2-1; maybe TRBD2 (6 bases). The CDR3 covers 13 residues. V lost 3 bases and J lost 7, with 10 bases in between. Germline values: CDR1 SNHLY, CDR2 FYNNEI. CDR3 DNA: TGTGCCAGCAGTGAGCCGGGGAGGAATGAGCAGTTCTTC. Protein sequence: CASSEPGRNEQFF.

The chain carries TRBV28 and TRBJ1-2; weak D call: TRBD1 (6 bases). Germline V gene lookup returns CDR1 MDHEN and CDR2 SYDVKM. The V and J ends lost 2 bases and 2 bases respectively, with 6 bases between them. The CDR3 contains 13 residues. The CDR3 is CASSLDRNYGYTF. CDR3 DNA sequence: TGTGCCAGCAGTTTAGACAGGAACTATGGCTACACCTTC.

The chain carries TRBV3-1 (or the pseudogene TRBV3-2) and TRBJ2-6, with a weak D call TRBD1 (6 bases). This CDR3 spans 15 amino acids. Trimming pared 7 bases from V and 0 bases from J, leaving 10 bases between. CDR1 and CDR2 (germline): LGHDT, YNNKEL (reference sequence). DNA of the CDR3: TGTGCCAGCACCCTACAGGGCTCTGGGGCCAACGTCCTGACTTTC. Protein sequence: CASTLQGSGANVLTF.

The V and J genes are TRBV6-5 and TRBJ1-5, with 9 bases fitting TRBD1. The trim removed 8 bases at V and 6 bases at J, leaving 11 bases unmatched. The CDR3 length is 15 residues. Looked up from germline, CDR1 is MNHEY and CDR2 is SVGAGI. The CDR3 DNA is TGTGCCAGCCGAGGGGGACAGGGCAACACTCAGCCCCAGCATTTT. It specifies CASRGGQGNTQPQHF.

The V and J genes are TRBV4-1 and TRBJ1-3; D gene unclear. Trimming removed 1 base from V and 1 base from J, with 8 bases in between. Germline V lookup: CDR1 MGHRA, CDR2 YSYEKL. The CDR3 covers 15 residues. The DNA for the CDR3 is TGCGCCAGCAGCCAAGTCGCCGGATCTGGAAACACCATATATTTT. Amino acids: CASSQVAGSGNTIYF.

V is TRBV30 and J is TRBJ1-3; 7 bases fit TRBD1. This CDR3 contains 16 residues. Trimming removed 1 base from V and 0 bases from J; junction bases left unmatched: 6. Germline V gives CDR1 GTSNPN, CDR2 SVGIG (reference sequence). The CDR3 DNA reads TGTGCCTGGAGTGGGGGACAGCAACTCTCTGGAAACACCATATATTTT. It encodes CAWSGGQQLSGNTIYF. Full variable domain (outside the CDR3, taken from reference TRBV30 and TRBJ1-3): SQTIHQWPATLVQPVGSPLSLECTVEGTSNPNLYWYRQAAGRGLQLLFYSVGIGQISSEVPQNLSASRPQDRQFILSSKKLLLSDSGFYLCAWSGGQQLSGNTIYFGEGSWLTVV.

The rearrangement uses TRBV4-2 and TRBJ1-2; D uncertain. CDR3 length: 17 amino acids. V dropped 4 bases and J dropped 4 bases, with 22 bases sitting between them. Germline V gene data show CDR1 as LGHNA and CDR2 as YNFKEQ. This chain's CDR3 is CASSPYGSSGPFYGYTF. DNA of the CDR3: TGTGCCAGCAGCCCATACGGGTCCAGCGGCCCGTTCTATGGCTACACCTTC.

The CDR3 loop is CASSPPSGRTDNEQFF. As DNA, the CDR3 is TGTGCCAGCTCACCACCGAGCGGGAGGACGGACAATGAGCAGTTCTTC. The chain recombines TRBV18 with TRBJ2-1; 9 bases line up with TRBD2. Germline values: CDR1 KGHSH, CDR2 LQKENI. The CDR3 spans 16 residues. Germline trimming cut 0 bases from V and 5 bases from J; bases unmatched to any gene: 5.

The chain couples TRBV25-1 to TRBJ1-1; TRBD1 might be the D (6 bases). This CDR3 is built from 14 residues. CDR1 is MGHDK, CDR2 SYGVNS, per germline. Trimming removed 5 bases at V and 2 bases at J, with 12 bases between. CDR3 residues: CASSPGQLNTEAFF. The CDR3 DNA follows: TGTGCCAGCAGTCCGGGACAACTAAACACTGAAGCTTTCTTT.

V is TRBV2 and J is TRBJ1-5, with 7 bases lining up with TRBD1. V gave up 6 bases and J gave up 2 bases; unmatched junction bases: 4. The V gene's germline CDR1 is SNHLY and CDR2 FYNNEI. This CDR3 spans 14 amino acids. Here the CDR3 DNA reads TGTGCCAGCAGCCCTGGACAGGGCAATCAGCCCCAGCATTTT. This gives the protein CASSPGQGNQPQHF.

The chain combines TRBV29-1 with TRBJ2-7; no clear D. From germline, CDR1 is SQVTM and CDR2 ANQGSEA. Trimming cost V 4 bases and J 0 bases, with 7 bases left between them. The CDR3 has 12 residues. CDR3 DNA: TGCAGCGTTGGAAGGGACTCCTACGAGCAGTACTTC. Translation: CSVGRDSYEQYF.

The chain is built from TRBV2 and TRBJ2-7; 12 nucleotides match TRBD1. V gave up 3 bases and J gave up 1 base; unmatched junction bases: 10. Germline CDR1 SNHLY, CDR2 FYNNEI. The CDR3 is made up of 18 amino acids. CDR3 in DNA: TGTGCCAGCAGTGAGATCCCGGGACAGGGGGCAAGGTCCTACGAGCAGTACTTC. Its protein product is CASSEIPGQGARSYEQYF.

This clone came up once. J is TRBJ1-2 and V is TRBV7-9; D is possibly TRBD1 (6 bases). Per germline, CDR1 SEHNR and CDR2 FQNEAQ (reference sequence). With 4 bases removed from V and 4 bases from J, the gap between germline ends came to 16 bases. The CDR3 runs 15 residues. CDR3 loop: CASSYPNRELYGYTF. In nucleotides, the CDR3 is TGTGCCAGCAGCTACCCAAACAGGGAACTCTATGGCTACACCTTC.